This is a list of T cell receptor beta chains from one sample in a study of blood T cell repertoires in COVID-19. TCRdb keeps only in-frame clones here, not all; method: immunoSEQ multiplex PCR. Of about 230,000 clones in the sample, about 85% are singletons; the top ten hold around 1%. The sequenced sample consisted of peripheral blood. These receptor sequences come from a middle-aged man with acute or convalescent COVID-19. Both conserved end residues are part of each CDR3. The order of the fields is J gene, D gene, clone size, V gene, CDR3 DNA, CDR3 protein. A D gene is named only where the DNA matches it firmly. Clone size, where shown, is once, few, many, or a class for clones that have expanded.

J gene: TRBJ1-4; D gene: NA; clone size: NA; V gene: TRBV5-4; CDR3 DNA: TGTGCCAGCAGCCTACGCCGGGAAGATTCTAATGAAAAACTGTTTTTT; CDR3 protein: CASSLRREDSNEKLFF
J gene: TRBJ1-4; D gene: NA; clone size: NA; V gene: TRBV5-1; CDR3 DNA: TGCGCCAGCAGCCTGGTACAGGGTGGAGAGGAAAAACTGTTTTTT; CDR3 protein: CASSLVQGGEEKLFF
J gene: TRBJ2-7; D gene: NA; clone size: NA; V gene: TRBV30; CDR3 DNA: TGTGCCTGGGACCCCGGGGAAACCTCCTACGAGCAGTACTTC; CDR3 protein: CAWDPGETSYEQYF
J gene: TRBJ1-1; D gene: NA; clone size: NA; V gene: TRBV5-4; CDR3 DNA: TGTGCCAGCAGGAGCCTCGGGAACACTGAAGCTTTCTTT; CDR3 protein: CASRSLGNTEAFF
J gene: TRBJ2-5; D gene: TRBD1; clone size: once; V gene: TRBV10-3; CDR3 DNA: TGTGCCATCAGTGAGACAGGGGCCCAAGAGACCCAGTACTTC; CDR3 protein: CAISETGAQETQYF
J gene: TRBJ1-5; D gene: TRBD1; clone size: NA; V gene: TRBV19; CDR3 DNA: TGTGCCAGTAACAGGGGTTATAGCAATCAGCCCCAGCATTTT; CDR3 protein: CASNRGYSNQPQHF
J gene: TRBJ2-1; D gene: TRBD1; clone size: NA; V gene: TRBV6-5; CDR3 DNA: TGTGCCAGCAGTTACCGGGACAGGCAGAATGAGCAGTTCTTC; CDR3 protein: CASSYRDRQNEQFF
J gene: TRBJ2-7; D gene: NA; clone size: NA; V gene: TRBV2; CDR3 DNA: TGTGCCAGCAGGGACAGCGGGGTCTACGAGCAGTACTTC; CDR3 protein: CASRDSGVYEQYF
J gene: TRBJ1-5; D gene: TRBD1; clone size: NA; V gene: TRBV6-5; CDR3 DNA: TGTGCCACGGACAGGGGGTGGGAGCCCCAGCATTTT; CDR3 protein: CATDRGWEPQHF
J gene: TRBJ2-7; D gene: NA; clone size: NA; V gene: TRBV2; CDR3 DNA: TGTGCCAGCAGTTCCGAGGTGAATGAGCAGTACTTC; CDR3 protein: CASSSEVNEQYF
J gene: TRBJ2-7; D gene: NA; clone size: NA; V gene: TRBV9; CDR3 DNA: TGTGCCAGCAGCGTAGGGGCCGCTACCTACGAGCAGTACTTC; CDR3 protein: CASSVGAATYEQYF
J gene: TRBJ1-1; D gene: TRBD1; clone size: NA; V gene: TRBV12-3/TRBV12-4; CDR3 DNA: TGTGCCAGTACAGGGGTGAACACTGAAGCTTTCTTT; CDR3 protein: CASTGVNTEAFF
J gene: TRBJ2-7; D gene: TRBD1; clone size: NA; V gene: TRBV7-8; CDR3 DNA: TGTGCCAGCAGCTTAATAGGTGGGACAGGGATCGACGAGCAGTACTTC; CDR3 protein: CASSLIGGTGIDEQYF
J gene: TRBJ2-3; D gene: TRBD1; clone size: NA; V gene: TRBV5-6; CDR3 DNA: TGTGCCAGCAGCCGGGGACAGTTGGGCACAGATACGCAGTATTTT; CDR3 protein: CASSRGQLGTDTQYF
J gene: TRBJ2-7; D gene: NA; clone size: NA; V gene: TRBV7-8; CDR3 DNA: TGTGCCAGCAGCTTGACTACCACCTCCGAGCAGTACTTC; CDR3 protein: CASSLTTTSEQYF
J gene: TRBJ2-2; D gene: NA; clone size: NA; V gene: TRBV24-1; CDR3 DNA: TGTGCCACCAGTGATCCGGGACAAACGAACACCGGGGAGCTGTTTTTT; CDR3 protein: CATSDPGQTNTGELFF
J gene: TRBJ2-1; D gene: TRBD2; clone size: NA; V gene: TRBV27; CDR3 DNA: TGTGCCAGCACTGACCCCGGGACTAGTCCCTACAATGAGCAGTTCTTC; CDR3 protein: CASTDPGTSPYNEQFF
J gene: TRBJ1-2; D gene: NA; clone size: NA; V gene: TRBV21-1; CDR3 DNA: TGTGCCAGCAGCAAAGCGCTTTTCGAGGCGCGGGGACTTAACTATGGCTACACCTTC; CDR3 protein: CASSKALFEARGLNYGYTF
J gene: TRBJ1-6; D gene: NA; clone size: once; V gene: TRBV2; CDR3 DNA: TGTGCCAGCAGTTTCCCGGGCCAGGACTATTCACCCCTCCACTTT; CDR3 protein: CASSFPGQDYSPLHF
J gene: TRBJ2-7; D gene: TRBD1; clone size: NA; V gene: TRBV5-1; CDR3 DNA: TGCGCCAGCAGCTTTACAGGGGACGAGCAGTACTTC; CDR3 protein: CASSFTGDEQYF
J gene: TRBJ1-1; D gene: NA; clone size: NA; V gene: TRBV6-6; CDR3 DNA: TGTGCCAGCAGTTACACTGACAGAACCGAAGCTTTCTTT; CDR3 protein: CASSYTDRTEAFF
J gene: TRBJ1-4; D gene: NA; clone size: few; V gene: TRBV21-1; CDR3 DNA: TGTGCCAGCAGCAAAAGAGGGGGACAGTTTAATGAAAAACTGTTTTTT; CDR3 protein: CASSKRGGQFNEKLFF
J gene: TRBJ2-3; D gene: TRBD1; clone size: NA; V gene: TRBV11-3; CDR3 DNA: TGTGCCAGCAGCCCCGGGACAGGGGTCACAGATACGCAGTATTTT; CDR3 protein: CASSPGTGVTDTQYF
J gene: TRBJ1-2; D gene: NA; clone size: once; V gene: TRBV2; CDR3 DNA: TGTGCCAGCAGTGTCTCCAGGGAAGGAGGCTACACCTTC; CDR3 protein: CASSVSREGGYTF
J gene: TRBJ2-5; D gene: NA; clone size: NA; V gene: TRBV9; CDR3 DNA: TGTGCCAGCAGCGTAGACGGCAGGGGACAAGAGACCCAGTACTTC; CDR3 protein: CASSVDGRGQETQYF
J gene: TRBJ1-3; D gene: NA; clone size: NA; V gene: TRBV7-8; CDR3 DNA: TGTGCCAGCAGCTTACAGGGACTGGCTGGAAACACCATATATTTT; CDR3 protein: CASSLQGLAGNTIYF
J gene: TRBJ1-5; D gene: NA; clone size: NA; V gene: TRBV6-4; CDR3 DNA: TGTGCCAGCGAAAGCCAATGCGAGGGAGTCCCTCAGCCCCAGCATTTT; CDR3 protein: CASESQCEGVPQPQHF
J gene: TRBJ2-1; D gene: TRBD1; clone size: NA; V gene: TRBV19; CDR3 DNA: TGTGCCAGTAGTGCGGACAGGGCCTACGGCAATGAGCAGTTCTTC; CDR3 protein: CASSADRAYGNEQFF
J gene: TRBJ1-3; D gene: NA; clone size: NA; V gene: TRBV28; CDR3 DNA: TGTGCCAGCTCCCCGGGAAACACCATATATTTT; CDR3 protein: CASSPGNTIYF
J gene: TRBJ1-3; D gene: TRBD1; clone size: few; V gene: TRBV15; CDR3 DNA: TGTGCCACCAGCGGACGACAGGGGGGAAACACCATATATTTT; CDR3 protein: CATSGRQGGNTIYF
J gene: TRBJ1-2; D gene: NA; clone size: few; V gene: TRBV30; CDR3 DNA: TGTGCCTGGACCATGGCAGGCCCTTATGGCTACACCTTC; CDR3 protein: CAWTMAGPYGYTF
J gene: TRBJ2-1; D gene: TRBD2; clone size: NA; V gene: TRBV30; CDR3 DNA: TGTGCCTGGAGTAGCGGGGGGGCCAATGAGCAGTTCTTC; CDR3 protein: CAWSSGGANEQFF
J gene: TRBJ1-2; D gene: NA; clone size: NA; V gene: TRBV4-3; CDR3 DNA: TGCGCCAGCAGCCAAGATCGAGGGTTCTATGGCTACACCTTC; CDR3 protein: CASSQDRGFYGYTF
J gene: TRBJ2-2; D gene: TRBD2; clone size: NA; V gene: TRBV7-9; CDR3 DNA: TGTGCCAGCAGCACCTTCCAGACGCGGGGGGCGGCCGGGGAGCTGTTTTTT; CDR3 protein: CASSTFQTRGAAGELFF
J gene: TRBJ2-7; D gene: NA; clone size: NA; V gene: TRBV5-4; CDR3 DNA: TGTGCCAGCAGCTATGTACCAGCCTACGAGCAGTACTTC; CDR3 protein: CASSYVPAYEQYF
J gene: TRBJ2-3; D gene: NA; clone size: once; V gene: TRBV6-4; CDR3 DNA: TGTGCCAGCAGTGACTCAGCCGACACAGATACGCAGTATTTT; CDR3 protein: CASSDSADTDTQYF
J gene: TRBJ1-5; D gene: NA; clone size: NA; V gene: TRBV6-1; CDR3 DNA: TGTGCCAGTTGGTTGGGGGCGGGCAATCAGCCCCAGCATTTT; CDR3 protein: CASWLGAGNQPQHF
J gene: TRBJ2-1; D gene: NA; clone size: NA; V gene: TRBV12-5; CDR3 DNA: TGTGCTAGTGGTTTAGAGGGTTCCTACAATGAGCAGTTCTTC; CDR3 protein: CASGLEGSYNEQFF
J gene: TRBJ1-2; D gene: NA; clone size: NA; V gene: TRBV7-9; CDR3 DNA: TGTGCCAGCAGCTTCAGTCTCGGACAGTCTGACTATGGCTACACCTTC; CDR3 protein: CASSFSLGQSDYGYTF
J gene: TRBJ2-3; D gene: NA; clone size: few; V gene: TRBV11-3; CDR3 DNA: TGTGCCAGCAGCTTAACCACTAGCACAGATACGCAGTATTTT; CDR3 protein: CASSLTTSTDTQYF
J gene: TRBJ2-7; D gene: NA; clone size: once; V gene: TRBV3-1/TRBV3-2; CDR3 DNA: TGTGCCAGCAGCCAAAACAGTTTTGGTCCCTACGAGCAGTACTTC; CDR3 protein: CASSQNSFGPYEQYF
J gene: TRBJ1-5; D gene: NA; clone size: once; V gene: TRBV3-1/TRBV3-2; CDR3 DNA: TGTGCCAGCAGCCAAGGGGGGCGCCAGCCCCAGCATTTT; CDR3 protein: CASSQGGRQPQHF